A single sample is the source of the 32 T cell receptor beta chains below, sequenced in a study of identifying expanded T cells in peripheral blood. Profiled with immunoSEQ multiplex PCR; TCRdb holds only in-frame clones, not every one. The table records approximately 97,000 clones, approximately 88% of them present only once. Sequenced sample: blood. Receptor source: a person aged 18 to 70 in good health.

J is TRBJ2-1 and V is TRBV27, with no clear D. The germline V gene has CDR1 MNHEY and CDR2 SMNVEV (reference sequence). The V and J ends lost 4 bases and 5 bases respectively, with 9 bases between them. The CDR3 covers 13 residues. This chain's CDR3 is CASSWSTDNEQFF. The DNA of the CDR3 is TGTGCCAGCAGTTGGTCGACCGACAATGAGCAGTTCTTC.

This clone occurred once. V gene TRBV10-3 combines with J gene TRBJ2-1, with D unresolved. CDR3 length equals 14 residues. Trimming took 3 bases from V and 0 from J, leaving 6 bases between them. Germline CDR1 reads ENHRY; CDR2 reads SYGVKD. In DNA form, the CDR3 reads TGTGCCATCAGTGATTCCAGCTCCTACAATGAGCAGTTCTTC. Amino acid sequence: CAISDSSSYNEQFF.

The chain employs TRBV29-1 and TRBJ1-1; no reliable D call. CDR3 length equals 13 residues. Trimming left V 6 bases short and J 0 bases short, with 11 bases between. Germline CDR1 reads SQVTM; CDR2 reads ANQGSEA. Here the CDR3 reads CSVRPSLNTEAFF. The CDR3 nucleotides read TGCAGCGTAAGACCGTCACTGAACACTGAAGCTTTCTTT. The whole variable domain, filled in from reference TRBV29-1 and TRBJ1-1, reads SAVISQKPSRDICQRGTSLTIQCQVDSQVTMMFWYRQQPGQSLTLIATANQGSEATYESGFVIDKFPISRPNLTFSTLTVSNMSPEDSSIYLCSVRPSLNTEAFFGQGTRLTVV.

This CDR3 is CASSDPGQLNTEAFF. The CDR3 DNA reads TGTGCCAGCAGCGACCCGGGACAGCTGAACACTGAAGCTTTCTTT. The chain is built from TRBV7-3 and TRBJ1-1, with 7 nucleotides matching TRBD1. The CDR3 extends over 15 amino acids. The trim removed 5 bases at V and 0 bases at J, leaving 6 bases unmatched. Germline-derived CDR1 and CDR2 are SGHTA and FQGTGA.

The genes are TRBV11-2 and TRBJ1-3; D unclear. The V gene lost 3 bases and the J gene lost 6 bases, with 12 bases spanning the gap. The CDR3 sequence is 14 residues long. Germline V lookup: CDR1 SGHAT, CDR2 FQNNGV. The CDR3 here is CASSFGFVENTIYF. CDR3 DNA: TGTGCCAGCAGCTTTGGTTTTGTGGAAAACACCATATATTTT.

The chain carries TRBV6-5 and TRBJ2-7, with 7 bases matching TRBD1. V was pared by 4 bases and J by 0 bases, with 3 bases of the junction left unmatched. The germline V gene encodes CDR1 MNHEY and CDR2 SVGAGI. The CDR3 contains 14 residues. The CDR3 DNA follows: TGTGCCAGCAGTTTATGGGACAGCTCCTACGAGCAGTACTTC. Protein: CASSLWDSSYEQYF.

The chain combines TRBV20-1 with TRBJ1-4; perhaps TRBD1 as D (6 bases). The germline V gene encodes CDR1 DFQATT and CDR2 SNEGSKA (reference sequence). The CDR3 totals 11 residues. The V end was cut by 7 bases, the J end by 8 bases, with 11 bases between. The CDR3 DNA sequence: TGCAGTGTTGAGGGGGGAGAAAAACTGTTTTTT. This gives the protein CSVEGGEKLFF.

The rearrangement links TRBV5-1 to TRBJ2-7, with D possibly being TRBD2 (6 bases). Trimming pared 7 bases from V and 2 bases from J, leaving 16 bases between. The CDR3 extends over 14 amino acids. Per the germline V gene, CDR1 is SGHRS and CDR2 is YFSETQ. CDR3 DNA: TGCGCCAGCGGGATCGTAGGGAGGCCCTACGAGCAGTACTTC. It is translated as CASGIVGRPYEQYF. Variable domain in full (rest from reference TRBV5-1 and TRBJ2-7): KAGVTQTPRYLIKTRGQQVTLSCSPISGHRSVSWYQQTPGQGLQFLFEYFSETQRNKGNFPGRFSGRQFSNSRSEMNVSTLELGDSALYLCASGIVGRPYEQYFGPGTRLTVT.

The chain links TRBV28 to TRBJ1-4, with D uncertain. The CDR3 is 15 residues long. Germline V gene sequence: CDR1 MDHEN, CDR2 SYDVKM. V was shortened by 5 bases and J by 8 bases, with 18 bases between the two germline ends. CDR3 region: CASSPPTVSEEKLFF. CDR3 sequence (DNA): TGTGCCAGCAGTCCACCGACCGTCTCGGAAGAAAAACTGTTTTTT.

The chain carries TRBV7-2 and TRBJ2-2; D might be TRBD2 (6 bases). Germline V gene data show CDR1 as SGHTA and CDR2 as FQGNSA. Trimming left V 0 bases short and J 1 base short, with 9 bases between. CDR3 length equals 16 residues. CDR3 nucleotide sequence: TGTGCCAGCAGCTTAGCCATCGGGGGGAACACCGGGGAGCTGTTTTTT. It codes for CASSLAIGGNTGELFF.

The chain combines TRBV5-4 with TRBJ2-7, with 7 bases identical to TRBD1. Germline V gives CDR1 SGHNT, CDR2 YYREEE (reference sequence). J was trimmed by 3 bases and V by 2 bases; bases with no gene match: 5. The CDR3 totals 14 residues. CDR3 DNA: TGTGCCAGCAGCTTCGGGACAGACCTCTACGAGCAGTACTTC. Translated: CASSFGTDLYEQYF.

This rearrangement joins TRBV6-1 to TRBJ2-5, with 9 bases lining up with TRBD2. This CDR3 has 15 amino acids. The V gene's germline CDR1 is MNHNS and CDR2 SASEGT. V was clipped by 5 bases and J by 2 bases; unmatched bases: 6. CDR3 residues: CASSRFAGGQETQYF. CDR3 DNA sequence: TGTGCCAGCAGTCGCTTTGCGGGAGGGCAAGAGACCCAGTACTTC.

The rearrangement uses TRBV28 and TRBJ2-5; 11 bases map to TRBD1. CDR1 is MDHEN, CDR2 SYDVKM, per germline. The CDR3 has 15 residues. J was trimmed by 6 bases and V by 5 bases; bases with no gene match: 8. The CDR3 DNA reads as TGTGCCAGCAGTCCGAGGACAGGGGGCGTGAAGACCCAGTACTTC. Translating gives CASSPRTGGVKTQYF. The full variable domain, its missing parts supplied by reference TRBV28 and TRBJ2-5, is DVKVTQSSRYLVKRTGEKVFLECVQDMDHENMFWYRQDPGLGLRLIYFSYDVKMKEKGDIPEGYSVSREKKERFSLILESASTNQTSMYLCASSPRTGGVKTQYFGPGTRLLVL.

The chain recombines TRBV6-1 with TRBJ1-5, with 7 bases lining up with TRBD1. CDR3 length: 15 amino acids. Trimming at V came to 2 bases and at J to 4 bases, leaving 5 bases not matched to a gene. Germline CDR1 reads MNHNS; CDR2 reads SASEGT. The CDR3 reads CASSEKQGINQPQHF. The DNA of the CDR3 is TGTGCCAGCAGTGAAAAACAGGGGATTAATCAGCCCCAGCATTTT.

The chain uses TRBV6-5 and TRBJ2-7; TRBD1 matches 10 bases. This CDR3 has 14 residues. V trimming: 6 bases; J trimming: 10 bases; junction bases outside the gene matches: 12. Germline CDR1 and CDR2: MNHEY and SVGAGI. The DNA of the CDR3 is TGTGCCAGCAGGCAGACCGACCGGGACAGGGGACAGTACTTC. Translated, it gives CASRQTDRDRGQYF.

The CDR3 coding sequence is TGTGCCAGCAGCGAACAGGGGACGTCGGGTGGTGAGCAGTTCTTC. It codes for CASSEQGTSGGEQFF. The chain has TRBV9 and TRBJ2-1; 7 bases map to TRBD1. In germline, CDR1 is SGDLS, CDR2 YYNGEE. The J segment lost 9 bases and the V segment lost 3 bases, leaving 12 bases of the junction unmatched. The CDR3 sequence is 15 residues long. The variable domain in full, completed from reference TRBV9 and TRBJ2-1, reads DSGVTQTPKHLITATGQRVTLRCSPRSGDLSVYWYQQSLDQGLQFLIQYYNGEERAKGNILERFSAQQFPDLHSELNLSSLELGDSALYFCASSEQGTSGGEQFFGPGTRLTVL.

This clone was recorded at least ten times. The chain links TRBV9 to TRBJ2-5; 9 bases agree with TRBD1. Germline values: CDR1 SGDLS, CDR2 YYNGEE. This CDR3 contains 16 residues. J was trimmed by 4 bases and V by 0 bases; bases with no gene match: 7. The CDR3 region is CASSVAGQGRLETQYF. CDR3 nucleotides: TGTGCCAGCAGCGTAGCGGGACAGGGCAGGCTAGAGACCCAGTACTTC.

This CDR3 reads CASSQDAGQGYGYTF. The CDR3, as DNA: TGTGCCAGCAGCCAAGATGCTGGACAGGGGTATGGCTACACCTTC. This chain uses TRBV4-2 with TRBJ1-2; 9 nucleotides align to TRBD1. The CDR3 is 15 residues long. Germline trimming cut 0 bases from V and 5 bases from J; bases unmatched to any gene: 4. Germline V gene lookup returns CDR1 LGHNA and CDR2 YNFKEQ.

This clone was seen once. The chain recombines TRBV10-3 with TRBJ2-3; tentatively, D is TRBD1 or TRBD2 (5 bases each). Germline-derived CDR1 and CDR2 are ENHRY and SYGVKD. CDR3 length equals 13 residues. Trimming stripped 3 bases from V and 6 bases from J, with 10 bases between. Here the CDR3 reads CAISDGAGDTQYF. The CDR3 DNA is TGTGCCATCAGTGACGGGGCCGGGGATACGCAGTATTTT.

The CDR3 spells CASSVAATGNTIYF. The DNA of the CDR3 is TGTGCCAGCAGCGTAGCTGCCACTGGAAACACCATATATTTT. The genes are TRBV9 and TRBJ1-3; D uncertain. CDR1 is SGDLS, CDR2 YYNGEE, per germline. This CDR3 contains 14 residues. Trimming took 0 bases from V and 2 from J, leaving 6 bases between them.

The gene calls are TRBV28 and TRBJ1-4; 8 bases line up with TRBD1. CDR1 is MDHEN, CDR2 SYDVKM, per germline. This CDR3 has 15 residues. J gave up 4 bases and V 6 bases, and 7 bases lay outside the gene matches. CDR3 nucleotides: TGTGCCAGCAGAGGCTACAGGGGGGATAATGAAAAACTGTTTTTT. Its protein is CASRGYRGDNEKLFF.

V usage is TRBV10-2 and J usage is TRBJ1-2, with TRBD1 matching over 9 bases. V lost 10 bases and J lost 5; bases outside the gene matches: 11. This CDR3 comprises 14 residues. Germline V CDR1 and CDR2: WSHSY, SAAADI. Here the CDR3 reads CAIRPSGTGYGYTF. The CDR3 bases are TGCGCCATCCGACCATCTGGGACAGGGTATGGCTACACCTTC.

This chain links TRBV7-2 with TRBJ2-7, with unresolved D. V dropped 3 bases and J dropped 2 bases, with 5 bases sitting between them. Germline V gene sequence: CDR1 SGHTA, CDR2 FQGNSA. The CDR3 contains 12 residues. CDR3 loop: CASSFGAYEQYF. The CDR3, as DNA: TGTGCCAGCAGCTTTGGGGCCTACGAGCAGTACTTC. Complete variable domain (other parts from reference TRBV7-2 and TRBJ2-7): GAGVSQSPSNKVTEKGKDVELRCDPISGHTALYWYRQSLGQGLEFLIYFQGNSAPDKSGLPSDRFSAERTGGSVSTLTIQRTQQEDSAVYLCASSFGAYEQYFGPGTRLTVT.

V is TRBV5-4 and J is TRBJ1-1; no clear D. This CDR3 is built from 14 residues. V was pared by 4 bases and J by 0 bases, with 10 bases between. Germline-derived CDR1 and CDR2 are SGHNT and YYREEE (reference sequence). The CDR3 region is CASSRVKVNTEAFF. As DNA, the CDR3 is TGTGCCAGCAGCCGAGTAAAAGTGAACACTGAAGCTTTCTTT.

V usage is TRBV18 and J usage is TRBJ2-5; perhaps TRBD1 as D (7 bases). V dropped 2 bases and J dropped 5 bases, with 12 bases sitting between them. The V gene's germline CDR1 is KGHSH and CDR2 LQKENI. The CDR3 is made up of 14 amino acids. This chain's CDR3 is CASSPSAGGETQYF. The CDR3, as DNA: TGTGCCAGCTCACCATCGGCAGGGGGGGAGACCCAGTACTTC. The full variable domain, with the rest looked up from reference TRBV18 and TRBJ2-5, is NAGVMQNPRHLVRRRGQEARLRCSPMKGHSHVYWYRQLPEEGLKFMVYLQKENIIDESGMPKERFSAEFPKEGPSILRIQQVVRGDSAAYFCASSPSAGGETQYFGPGTRLLVL.

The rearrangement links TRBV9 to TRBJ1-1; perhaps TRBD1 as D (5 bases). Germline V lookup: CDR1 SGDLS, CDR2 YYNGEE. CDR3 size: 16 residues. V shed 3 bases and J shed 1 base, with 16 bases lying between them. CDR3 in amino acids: CASSGGAPLRNTEAFF. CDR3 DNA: TGTGCCAGCAGCGGCGGGGCCCCTCTGAGGAACACTGAAGCTTTCTTT.

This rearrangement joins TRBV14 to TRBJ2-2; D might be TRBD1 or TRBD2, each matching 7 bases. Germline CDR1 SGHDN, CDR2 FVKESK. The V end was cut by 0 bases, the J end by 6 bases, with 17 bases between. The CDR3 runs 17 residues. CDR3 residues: CASSQDLETGRAGELFF. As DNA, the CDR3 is TGTGCCAGCAGCCAAGATTTGGAGACAGGGAGGGCCGGGGAGCTGTTTTTT.

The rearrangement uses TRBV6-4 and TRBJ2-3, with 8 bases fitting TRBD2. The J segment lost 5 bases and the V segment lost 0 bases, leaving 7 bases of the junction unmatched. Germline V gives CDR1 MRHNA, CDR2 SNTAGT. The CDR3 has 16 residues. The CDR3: CASSDSLSGAGDTQYF. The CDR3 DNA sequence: TGTGCCAGCAGTGACTCTCTTAGCGGGGCTGGAGATACGCAGTATTTT.

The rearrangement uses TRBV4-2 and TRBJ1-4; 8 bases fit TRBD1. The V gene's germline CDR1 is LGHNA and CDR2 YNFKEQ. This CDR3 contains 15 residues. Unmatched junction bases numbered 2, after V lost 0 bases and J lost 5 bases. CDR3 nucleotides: TGTGCCAGCAGCCAAGAAACAGGGGGGAATGAAAAACTGTTTTTT. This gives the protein CASSQETGGNEKLFF.

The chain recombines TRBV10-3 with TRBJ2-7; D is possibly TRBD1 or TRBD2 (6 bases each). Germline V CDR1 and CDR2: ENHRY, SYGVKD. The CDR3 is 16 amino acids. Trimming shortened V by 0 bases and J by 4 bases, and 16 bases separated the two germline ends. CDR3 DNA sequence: TGTGCCATCAGTGAGTCCGGCCGGGGGCGGATTTACGAGCAGTACTTC. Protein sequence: CAISESGRGRIYEQYF.

The CDR3 region is CASSRIKGQETQYF. The DNA for the CDR3 is TGTGCCAGCAGCCGCATAAAGGGGCAAGAGACCCAGTACTTC. J is TRBJ2-5 and V is TRBV7-9; a weak D match, TRBD1 (5 bases). V shed 5 bases and J shed 2 bases, with 12 bases lying between them. The CDR3 covers 14 residues. Germline V gene lookup returns CDR1 SEHNR and CDR2 FQNEAQ (reference sequence).

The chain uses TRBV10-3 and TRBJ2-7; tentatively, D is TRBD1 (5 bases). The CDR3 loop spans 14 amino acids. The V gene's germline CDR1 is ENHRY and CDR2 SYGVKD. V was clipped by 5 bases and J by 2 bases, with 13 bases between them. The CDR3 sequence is CAISKKTEAYEQYF. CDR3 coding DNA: TGTGCCATCAGTAAAAAGACAGAAGCCTACGAGCAGTACTTC.